The next 15 T cell receptor beta chains were all read from a single sample in a study of T cells after yellow fever vaccination (dated by TCRdb to about 2019). The method behind the library was 5' RACE. The sequencer was an Illumina NovaSeq 6000. Using fastp trimming at Q25 and MiXCR clonotype assembly, TCRdb reanalyzed the public sequencing data and kept in-frame beta chains. A single entry per CDR3 protein holds the most common genes and DNA from its merged rows. This sample comprises about 430,000 distinct CDR3 sequences, under 20% of them detected only once. Clones ranked in the top ten supply 15% to 20% of the sample. The intended sense of this specimen's treatment or condition label: live attenuated yellow fever vaccine strain. Specimen: PBMCs, collected before the yellow fever booster vaccination. The receptors stem from a man aged 18 to 29 who received the YFV17D yellow fever vaccine.

This clonotype was seen more than once but under ten times. The gene calls are TRBV7-9 and TRBJ1-1; D may be TRBD1 (6 bases). The ends were cut back, 5 bases at V and 1 base at J, with 11 bases in the middle. The CDR3 runs to 14 residues. Germline V gives CDR1 SEHNR, CDR2 FQNEAQ (reference sequence). CDR3 amino acids: CASSGPGENTEAFF. In DNA, the CDR3 is TGTGCCAGCAGCGGACCAGGGGAGAACACTGAAGCTTTCTTT.

This clonotype was counted a few times. The chain links TRBV7-6 to TRBJ1-1; D might be TRBD1 (5 bases). The germline V gene has CDR1 SGHVS and CDR2 FNYEAQ. Trimming cost V 1 base and J 1 base, with 16 bases left between them. CDR3 length: 17 amino acids. This CDR3 reads CASSLEALWGQNTEAFF. The DNA for the CDR3 is TGTGCCAGCAGCTTAGAAGCCCTTTGGGGCCAGAACACTGAAGCTTTCTTT.

By proportion, this clonotype is medium-sized. The V gene is TRBV4-2, the J gene TRBJ2-3, with 12 positions matching TRBD2. Trimming removed 1 base from V and 3 bases from J; junction bases left unmatched: 2. Germline lookup yields CDR1 LGHNA and CDR2 YNFKEQ. The CDR3 length is 16 residues. CDR3 region: CASSQALAGGTDTQYF. CDR3 coding DNA: TGTGCCAGCAGCCAAGCACTAGCGGGGGGTACAGATACGCAGTATTTT.

A few counts support this clonotype. The J gene is TRBJ1-2, the V gene TRBV6-2 or TRBV6-3; 7 positions agree with TRBD1. This CDR3 is 13 amino acids long. Trimming cost V 4 bases and J 11 bases; bases outside gene matches: 10. CDR1 MNHEY and CDR2 SVGEGT come from the germline V gene. The CDR3 DNA sequence: TGTGCCAGCAGTTTCGCCGGGACAGCTTCGTACACCTTC. Its protein product is CASSFAGTASYTF.

The chain joins TRBV14 to TRBJ1-1; D not certain. CDR1 is SGHDN, CDR2 FVKESK, per germline. Trimming took 3 bases from V and 9 from J, leaving 11 bases between them. The CDR3 is made up of 12 amino acids. Here the CDR3 DNA reads TGTGCCAGCAGCCACCGGTGGGCTAAAGCTTTCTTT. Its protein is CASSHRWAKAFF.

The sample holds many counts of this clonotype. The rearrangement joins TRBV7-2 to TRBJ2-3; 8 nucleotides match TRBD2. The CDR3 is 15 residues long. The J segment lost 1 base and the V segment lost 5 bases, leaving 5 bases of the junction unmatched. Germline V gene lookup returns CDR1 SGHTA and CDR2 FQGNSA. CDR3 loop: CASSAGTSRTDTQYF. The CDR3 DNA reads as TGTGCCAGCAGCGCCGGGACTAGTCGCACAGATACGCAGTATTTT. The whole variable domain, remainder taken from reference TRBV7-2 and TRBJ2-3, is GAGVSQSPSNKVTEKGKDVELRCDPISGHTALYWYRQSLGQGLEFLIYFQGNSAPDKSGLPSDRFSAERTGGSVSTLTIQRTQQEDSAVYLCASSAGTSRTDTQYFGPGTRLTVL.

The rearrangement links TRBV7-9 to TRBJ2-3, with D possibly matching TRBD1 (6 bases). CDR1 is SEHNR, CDR2 FQNEAQ, per germline (reference sequence). This CDR3 spans 14 amino acids. V dropped 3 bases and J dropped 4 bases, with 11 bases sitting between them. CDR3 nucleotides: TGTGCCAGCAGCTTTGGGGGCACGGCAGATACGCAGTATTTT. It is translated as CASSFGGTADTQYF.

This rearrangement joins TRBV7-3 to TRBJ2-3, with 16 bases that match TRBD2. The CDR3 totals 17 residues. Losses at the gene ends were 4 bases for V and 6 bases for J; bases not matched to a gene: 7. CDR1 SGHTA and CDR2 FQGTGA come from the germline V gene. The CDR3 here is CASSSGTSGGVGDTQYF. The CDR3, as DNA: TGTGCCAGCAGCTCCGGGACTAGCGGGGGGGTTGGGGATACGCAGTATTTT. Filled out from reference TRBV7-3 and TRBJ2-3, the complete variable domain reads GAGVSQTPSNKVTEKGKYVELRCDPISGHTALYWYRQSLGQGPEFLIYFQGTGAADDSGLPNDRFFAVRPEGSVSTLKIQRTERGDSAVYLCASSSGTSGGVGDTQYFGPGTRLTVL.

This clonotype was counted a few times. This chain connects TRBV20-1 to TRBJ1-6, with D unresolved. The CDR3 sequence is 13 residues long. Germline lookup yields CDR1 DFQATT and CDR2 SNEGSKA (reference sequence). Trimming pared 6 bases from V and 3 bases from J, leaving 9 bases between. DNA of the CDR3: TGCAGTGCCCACCCGAGCTATAATTCACCCCTCCACTTT. Its translation: CSAHPSYNSPLHF.

CDR3 protein: CASSRLTGVADTQYF. DNA of the CDR3: TGTGCCAGCAGTCGATTGACAGGGGTCGCAGATACGCAGTATTTT. The chain has TRBV27 and TRBJ2-3, with TRBD1 identical over 8 bases. J gave up 4 bases and V 5 bases, and 8 bases lay outside the gene matches. Per the germline V gene, CDR1 is MNHEY and CDR2 is SMNVEV (reference sequence). CDR3 size: 15 residues.

As regards this clonotype: Relative to the germline gene, one junction end is altered; a read error may explain this. V is TRBV24-1 and J is TRBJ2-3; TRBD1 might be the D (5 bases). CDR3 size: 17 residues. CDR1 and CDR2 from the germline V gene are KGHDR and SFDVKD. This CDR3 is CATSGTEGDSSTGTQYF. In DNA, the CDR3 is TGTGCCACCAGTGGGACCGAAGGTGACAGTTCCACAGGTACGCAGTATTTT.

The V gene is TRBV20-1, the J gene TRBJ2-2; 7 bases fit TRBD1. J gave up 1 base and V 0 bases, and 5 bases lay outside the gene matches. There are 16 residues in the CDR3. Germline V CDR1 and CDR2: DFQATT, SNEGSKA (reference sequence). The CDR3 nucleotides are TGCAGTGCTAGAGATGACAGGGCGGTGAACACCGGGGAGCTGTTTTTT. This gives the protein CSARDDRAVNTGELFF.

This clonotype was seen a handful of times. The chain's CDR3 is CASRSDRGGTGELFF. In DNA, the CDR3 is TGTGCCAGCAGATCGGACAGGGGGGGCACCGGGGAGCTGTTTTTT. The rearrangement joins TRBV6-5 to TRBJ2-2, with TRBD1 matching over 10 bases. The CDR3 has 15 amino acids. Germline CDR1 and CDR2: MNHEY and SVGAGI. The J segment lost 4 bases and the V segment lost 6 bases, leaving 5 bases of the junction unmatched.

This clonotype was recorded many times. The V gene is TRBV4-3, the J gene TRBJ2-7, with D possibly matching TRBD1 (5 bases). The CDR3 extends over 18 amino acids. CDR1 is LGHNA and CDR2 is YSLEER in the germline V gene. Trimming removed 0 bases at V and 0 bases at J, with 18 bases between. For the CDR3, the DNA is TGCGCCAGCAGCCAAGAAGATGCCAGGGTCATCGGCTCCTACGAGCAGTACTTC. It specifies CASSQEDARVIGSYEQYF.

The chain recombines TRBV20-1 with TRBJ1-1; TRBD1 aligns across 7 bases. There are 12 residues in the CDR3. Germline CDR1 is DFQATT and CDR2 is SNEGSKA (reference sequence). Trimming at V came to 6 bases and at J to 3 bases, leaving 4 bases not matched to a gene. CDR3 region: CSARQGYTEAFF. The CDR3, as DNA: TGCAGTGCCCGACAGGGATACACTGAAGCTTTCTTT.